This is a list of T cell receptor beta chains from one sample in a study of CD8+ T cells in alopecia areata. Method: immunoSEQ multiplex PCR; TCRdb's copy keeps in-frame clones and lacks some. Among 150,000 to 160,000 clones, about 50% were seen once, and the ten largest hold 19%. This specimen was CD8+ T cells sorted from blood, taken at week 0. Receptor source: a human donor with alopecia areata. The conserved cysteine and the conserved F or W are not part of the CDR3 here.

v_call cdr3_aa
TRBV19 ASSLDSNYEQY
TRBV9 ASSVAETGGGGYT
TRBV7-2 ASSLELSSYNEQF
TRBV20-1 SASERLEHF
TRBV7-9 ASSRDTSWSVHEQY
TRBV7-9 ASSLDRAGGANVLT
TRBV29-1 SSRTDYEQY
TRBV27 ASSLGDEQY
TRBV14 ASSHEVLGPSEGELF
TRBV29-1 SVELGRPNEQF
TRBV27 ASKGTGISYEQY
TRBV7-9 ASSPPGGRKETQY
TRBV7-2 ASSADGTATYEQY
TRBV27 ASRLEPGTSLREQY
TRBV6-5 ASRPGQGYQETQY
TRBV13 ASSFLTGELF
TRBV19 ASRITGIDPEAF
TRBV6-5 ASSFQGNTEAF
TRBV11-2 ASSLEGGGRANTEAF
TRBV11-2 ASSVETGSSYEQY
TRBV29-1 SVDEGAQGYT
TRBV29-1 SGGQGGDDEQY
TRBV9 ASSEGAGDYGYT
TRBV7-2 ASSNEGGGDQPQH
TRBV4-1 ASSPSGDRRNTEAF
TRBV10-3 AISGGQGDQPQH
TRBV27 ASSPTSGGMWEQY
TRBV5-4 ASSLAQGAYEQY
TRBV5-1 ASSLYSGATEAF
TRBV29-1 SVTDSYGYT
TRBV4-3 ASSQDSIVTGKLGSPLH
TRBV18 ASSPVGGFTTEAF
TRBV4-1 ASSQTSGVSYEQY
TRBV7-9 ASSVTTGGGADTQY
TRBV11-1 ASSPTPGTPPYEQY
TRBV28 ASSLNTGDLGTQY
TRBV6-5 ASSYSVSGTEAF
TRBV27 ASSPTGQGSYEQY
TRBV10-3 AISESGEGALEKLF
TRBV27 ASRNDRDSSGANVLT
TRBV5-6 ASSSGNTEAF
TRBV10-3 AITQGPKSYGYT
TRBV13 ASSIRRNTEAF
TRBV7-3 ASSFTSGGYNEQF
TRBV7-8 ASSATSGGTDTQY
TRBV29-1 SVGGGESYEQY
TRBV4-3 ASSQEPGDDGYT
TRBV29-1 SVELNGYT
TRBV13 ASSFRVGPPGTEAF
TRBV29-1 SVDVGGDYGYT
TRBV5-1 ASRVRADWGPQH
TRBV27 ASSLAGDGYT
TRBV4-1 ASSQDMGGSGQY